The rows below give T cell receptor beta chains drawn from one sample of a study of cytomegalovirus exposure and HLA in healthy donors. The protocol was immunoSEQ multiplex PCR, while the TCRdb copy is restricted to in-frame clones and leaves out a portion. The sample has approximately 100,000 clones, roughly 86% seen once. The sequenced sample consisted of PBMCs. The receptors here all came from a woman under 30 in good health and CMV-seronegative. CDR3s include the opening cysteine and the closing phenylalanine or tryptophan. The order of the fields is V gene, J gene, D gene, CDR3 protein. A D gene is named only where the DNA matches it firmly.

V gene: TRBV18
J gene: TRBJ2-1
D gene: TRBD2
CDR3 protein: CASSLVKLAANEQFF

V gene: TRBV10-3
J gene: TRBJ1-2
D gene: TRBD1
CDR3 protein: CAISEPTITTGGFGYGYTF

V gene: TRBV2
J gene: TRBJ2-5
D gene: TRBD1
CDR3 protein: CASSARQGGWETQYF

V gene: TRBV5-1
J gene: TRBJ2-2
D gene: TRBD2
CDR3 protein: CASSLGTRGGIGDAGELFF

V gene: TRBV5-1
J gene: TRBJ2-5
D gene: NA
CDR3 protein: CASSLEPGQETQYF

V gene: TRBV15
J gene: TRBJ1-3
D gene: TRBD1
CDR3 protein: CATSTRQGSSGNTIYF

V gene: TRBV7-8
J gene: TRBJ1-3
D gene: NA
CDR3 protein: CASSLGHTSGNTIYF

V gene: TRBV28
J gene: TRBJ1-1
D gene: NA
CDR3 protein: CASSQHTTGRQEAFF

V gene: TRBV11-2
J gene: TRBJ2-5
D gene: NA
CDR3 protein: CASSHTSGDETQYF

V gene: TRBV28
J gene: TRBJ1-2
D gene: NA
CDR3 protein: CASQPGGPDYGYTF